Below, 7 T cell receptor beta chains from the same sample are listed, as sequenced in a study of blood T cells in healthy people across ages. Together with a sample-barcoded 5' primer, a J-beta primer mix was included in a second PCR lasting about 7 to 12 cycles. Each CDR3 protein is one row after TCRdb ran MiXCR on the 5' RACE reads. Of fewer than 800,000 distinct CDR3 sequences listed, approximately 30% are singletons. The sequencing input was blood. These receptors all stem from a woman older than 75 in good health.

The chain recombines TRBV6-4 with TRBJ2-3; tentatively, D is TRBD1 or TRBD2 (6 bases each). The germline V gene encodes CDR1 MRHNA and CDR2 SNTAGT. The ends were cut back, 0 bases at V and 4 bases at J, with 11 bases in the middle. CDR3 size: 15 residues. This CDR3 is CASSDSPGEADTQYF. The CDR3 region has the DNA TGTGCCAGCAGTGACTCCCCAGGGGAGGCAGATACGCAGTATTTT.

The CDR3 spells CAITVSGGALTSSTDTQYF. Written as DNA, the CDR3 is TGTGCCATCACCGTTAGCGGGGGCGCCCTAACTTCGAGCACAGATACGCAGTATTTT. The J gene is TRBJ2-3, the V gene TRBV10-3; TRBD2 agrees at 9 bases. CDR3 size: 19 residues. The V and J ends lost 7 bases and 0 bases, in that order; junction bases with no gene match: 17. Germline V gives CDR1 ENHRY, CDR2 SYGVKD.

This clonotype appeared a few times. V and J are TRBV20-1 and TRBJ1-1; D is possibly TRBD1 (6 bases). V lost 0 bases to trimming and J lost 9 bases, with 14 bases between them. This CDR3 region has 13 residues. Germline V gene sequence: CDR1 DFQATT, CDR2 SNEGSKA (reference sequence). The CDR3 DNA reads TGCAGTGCTAGAGACGCAAGGGACACCCAAGCTTTCTTT. It codes for CSARDARDTQAFF.

This clonotype was seen repeatedly, ten times or more. The genes are TRBV20-1 and TRBJ2-7, with D perhaps TRBD1 (5 bases). Trimming took 3 bases from V and 2 from J, leaving 14 bases between them. Germline CDR1 is DFQATT and CDR2 is SNEGSKA (reference sequence). This CDR3 spans 14 amino acids. The CDR3 sequence is CSASVGATTYEQYF. CDR3 nucleotide sequence: TGCAGTGCTAGTGTAGGGGCTACCACCTACGAGCAGTACTTC.

This clonotype was seen at least ten times. This chain uses TRBV20-1 with TRBJ1-6; no firm D call. Trimming left V 6 bases short and J 7 bases short, with 19 bases between. Germline values: CDR1 DFQATT, CDR2 SNEGSKA (reference sequence). The length of the CDR3 is 15 residues. The CDR3 protein is CSAPDRVSRNSPLHF. The DNA for the CDR3 is TGCAGTGCCCCAGATCGCGTATCCCGAAATTCACCCCTCCACTTT.

The rearrangement uses TRBV5-1 and TRBJ2-3; D perhaps matches TRBD2 (6 bases). Trimming stripped 4 bases from V and 3 bases from J, with 18 bases between. The length of the CDR3 is 16 residues. Germline V gene data show CDR1 as SGHRS and CDR2 as YFSETQ. Here the CDR3 reads CASSPGFGGITDTQYF. The CDR3 bases are TGCGCCAGCAGCCCTGGGTTTGGGGGGATTACAGATACGCAGTATTTT.

This clonotype was seen repeatedly, ten times or more. V usage is TRBV5-1 and J usage is TRBJ2-1; no clear D gene. The V gene's germline CDR1 is SGHRS and CDR2 YFSETQ. The CDR3 covers 16 residues. V gave up 4 bases and J gave up 6 bases, with 20 bases separating them. The CDR3 sequence: CASSLPDHSSANEQFF. The CDR3 DNA is TGCGCCAGCAGCCTTCCTGACCATTCCTCGGCCAATGAGCAGTTCTTC.